The clone carrying this TCR beta chain has just a few counts. The investigators collected lesional scalp punch biopsies and peripheral blood from alopecia areata patients. The authors sorted CD4+ and CD8+ T cells from PBMCs. The data derive from a study of CD8+ T cells in alopecia areata. The CDR3 covers 14 residues. The germline V gene encodes CDR1 SEHNR and CDR2 FQNEAQ (reference sequence). The V gene lost 1 base and the J gene lost 4 bases, with 5 bases spanning the gap. RNA was isolated and reverse transcribed to cDNA, the sequencing template. Only in-frame clones appear in the TCRdb table, and some are missing; sequencing was by immunoSEQ multiplex PCR. The sample has more than 90,000 clones, more than 30% seen once.

V gene TRBV7-9 combines with J gene TRBJ2-6; D remains ambiguous. The sample taken for sequencing was CD4+ T cells sorted from blood. The sequence was collected from a human donor with alopecia areata. The CDR3 region has the DNA TGTGCCAGCAGCTTAGTTAGAGGGGCCAACGTCCTGACTTTC. Its protein product is CASSLVRGANVLTF.